This TCR beta chain is from a study of T cells in Graves' hyperthyroidism and ophthalmopathy. Germline CDR1 reads SGHAT; CDR2 reads FQNNGV. Trimming removed 5 bases at V and 7 bases at J, with 11 bases between. The CDR3 runs to 12 residues. Amplification yielded TCR beta CDR3 regions, with RNA transcripts as the source. A set of HTBI primers served as the primers for a first-round RT-PCR of the TCR CDR3. A single record per CDR3 protein comes from TCRdb applying MiXCR to the multiplex PCR reads. The sample comprises roughly 300,000 distinct CDR3 sequences, about 20% of which are singletons, and around 54% rests with the top ten. Notes on the study in general: A model using 13 V-J features told ophthalmopathy apart from stable hyperthyroidism.

Many counts were recorded for this clonotype. Its antigen is still unknown. The clonotype was recovered from a woman between 45 and 60 years old with Graves' hyperthyroidism. Input material: blood. V is TRBV11-2 and J is TRBJ2-5, with D possibly being TRBD2 (6 bases). CDR3 amino acids: CASSQNGGTQYF. The CDR3 DNA sequence: TGTGCCAGCAGCCAGAACGGGGGGACCCAGTACTTC.